A single sample is the source of the 4 T cell receptor beta chains below, sequenced in a study of PD-1 blockade in classical Hodgkin lymphoma. Here immunoSEQ multiplex PCR was the method, and the copy in TCRdb shows in-frame clones only, minus some. The data show approximately 30,000 clones, about four fifths seen once. Time point reported: cycle 4 day 1 (C4D1), after more than five weeks of nivolumab. Each of the patients experienced relapse following autologous stem cell transplantation, and their brentuximab vedotin exposure differed. Sample: peripheral blood mononuclear cells (PBMCs), taken before the fourth cycle of nivolumab. The receptors were sampled from a human donor with classical Hodgkin lymphoma.

V gene TRBV18 combines with J gene TRBJ1-1; D may be TRBD1 (5 bases). This CDR3 spans 13 amino acids. V was pared by 3 bases and J by 4 bases, with 9 bases between. Germline V gene sequence: CDR1 KGHSH, CDR2 LQKENI. This CDR3 reads CASSPWTSTEAFF. The CDR3 DNA sequence: TGTGCCAGCTCACCGTGGACAAGCACTGAAGCTTTCTTT.

This rearrangement joins TRBV30 to TRBJ1-1, with TRBD1 identical over 7 bases. J was trimmed by 0 bases and V by 2 bases; bases with no gene match: 3. The germline CDR1 and CDR2 sequences are GTSNPN and SVGIG (reference sequence). CDR3 size: 14 residues. The chain's CDR3 is CAWSKGQLNTEAFF. The CDR3, as DNA: TGTGCCTGGAGTAAGGGACAGCTGAACACTGAAGCTTTCTTT.

The V and J genes are TRBV6-5 and TRBJ1-1; 7 positions match TRBD1. The V gene end was trimmed by 6 bases and the J gene end by 4 bases; junction bases not matched to a gene: 5. The CDR3 is 13 residues long. The germline CDR1 and CDR2 sequences are MNHEY and SVGAGI. CDR3 amino acids: CASRRQGLTEAFF. The CDR3 nucleotides are TGTGCCAGCAGACGACAGGGACTCACTGAAGCTTTCTTT.

This chain links TRBV19 with TRBJ2-3; D is undetermined. Germline V gives CDR1 LNHDA, CDR2 SQIVND (reference sequence). The CDR3 spans 12 residues. Trimming took off 8 bases at V and 3 bases at J, with 9 bases between the two ends. The CDR3 DNA sequence: TGTGCCAGTGGATCACTTACAGATACGCAGTATTTT. Translation gives CASGSLTDTQYF. The variable domain in full, with the rest retrieved from reference TRBV19 and TRBJ2-3, is DGGITQSPKYLFRKEGQNVTLSCEQNLNHDAMYWYRQDPGQGLRLIYYSQIVNDFQKGDIAEGYSVSREKKESFPLTVTSAQKNPTAFYLCASGSLTDTQYFGPGTRLTVL.